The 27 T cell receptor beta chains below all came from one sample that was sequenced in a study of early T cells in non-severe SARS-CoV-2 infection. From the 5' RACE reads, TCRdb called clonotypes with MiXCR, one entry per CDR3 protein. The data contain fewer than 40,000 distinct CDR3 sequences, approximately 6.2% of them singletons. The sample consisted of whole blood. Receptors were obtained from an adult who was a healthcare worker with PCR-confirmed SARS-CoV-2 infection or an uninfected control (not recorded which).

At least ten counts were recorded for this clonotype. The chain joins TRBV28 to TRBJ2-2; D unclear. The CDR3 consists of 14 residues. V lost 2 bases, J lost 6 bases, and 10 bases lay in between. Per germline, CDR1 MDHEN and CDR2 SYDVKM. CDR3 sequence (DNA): TGTGCCAGCAGTTTACTCAGAGTTCCCGGGGAGCTGTTTTTT. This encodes CASSLLRVPGELFF.

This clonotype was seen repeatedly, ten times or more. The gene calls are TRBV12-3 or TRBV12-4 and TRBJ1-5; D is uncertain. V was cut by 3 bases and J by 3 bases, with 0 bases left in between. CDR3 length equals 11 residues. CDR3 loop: CASSFNQPQHF. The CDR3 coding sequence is TGTGCCAGCAGTTTCAATCAGCCCCAGCATTTT.

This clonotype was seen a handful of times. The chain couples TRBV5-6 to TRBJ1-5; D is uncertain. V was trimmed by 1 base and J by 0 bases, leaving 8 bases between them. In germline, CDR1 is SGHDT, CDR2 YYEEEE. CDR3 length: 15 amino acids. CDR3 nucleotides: TGTGCCAGCAGCTTGACGGGGTATAGCAATCAGCCCCAGCATTTT. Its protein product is CASSLTGYSNQPQHF.

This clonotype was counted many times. This CDR3 reads CASLQQVDTEAFF. CDR3 sequence (DNA): TGTGCCAGCTTACAACAGGTTGACACTGAAGCTTTCTTT. The chain employs TRBV18 and TRBJ1-1, with D tentatively TRBD1 (5 bases). This CDR3 region has 13 residues. V lost 7 bases and J 3 bases, leaving 12 bases between the germline ends. CDR1 and CDR2 from the germline V gene are KGHSH and LQKENI.

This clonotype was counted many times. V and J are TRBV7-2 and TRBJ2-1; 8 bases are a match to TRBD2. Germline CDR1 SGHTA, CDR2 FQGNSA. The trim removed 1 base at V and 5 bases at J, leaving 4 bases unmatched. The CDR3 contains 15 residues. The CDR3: CASSLVVSGNNEQFF. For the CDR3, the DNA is TGTGCCAGCAGCTTAGTGGTTAGCGGGAACAATGAGCAGTTCTTC.

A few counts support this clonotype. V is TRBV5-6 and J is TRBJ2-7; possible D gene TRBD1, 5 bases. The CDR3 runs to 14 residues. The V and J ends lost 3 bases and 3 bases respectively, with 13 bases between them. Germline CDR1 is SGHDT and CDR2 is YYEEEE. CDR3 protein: CASSSVIRDYEQYV. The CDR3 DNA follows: TGTGCCAGCAGCTCTGTCATCAGGGACTACGAGCAGTACGTC.

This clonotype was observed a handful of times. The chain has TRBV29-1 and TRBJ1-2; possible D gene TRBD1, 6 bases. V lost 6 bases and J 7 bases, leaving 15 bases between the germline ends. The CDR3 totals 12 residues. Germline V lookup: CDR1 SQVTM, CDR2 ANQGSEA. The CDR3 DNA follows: TGCAGCGTCAGGGGAAGTTCCTTTGGCTACACCTTC. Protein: CSVRGSSFGYTF.

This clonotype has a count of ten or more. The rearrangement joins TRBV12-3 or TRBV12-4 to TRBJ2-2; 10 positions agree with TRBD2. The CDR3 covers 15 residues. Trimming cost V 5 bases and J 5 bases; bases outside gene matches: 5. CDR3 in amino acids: CASSRTSGGTGELFF. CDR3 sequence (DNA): TGTGCCAGCAGTCGGACTAGCGGAGGAACCGGGGAGCTGTTTTTT.

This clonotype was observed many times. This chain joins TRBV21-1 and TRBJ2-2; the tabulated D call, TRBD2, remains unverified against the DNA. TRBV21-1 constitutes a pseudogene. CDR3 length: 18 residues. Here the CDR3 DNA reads TGTGCCAGCAGCAAAGCGCGGGCCAAGCGGGCCGACACCGGGGAGCTGTTTTTT. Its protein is CASSKARAKRADTGELFF.

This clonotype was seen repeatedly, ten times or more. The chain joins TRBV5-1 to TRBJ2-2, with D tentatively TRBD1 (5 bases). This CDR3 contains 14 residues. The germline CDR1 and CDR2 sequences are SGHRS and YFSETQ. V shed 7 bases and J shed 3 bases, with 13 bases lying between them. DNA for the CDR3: TGCGCCAGCGTCAGGGATCGCGACACCGGGGAGCTGTTTTTT. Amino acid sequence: CASVRDRDTGELFF.

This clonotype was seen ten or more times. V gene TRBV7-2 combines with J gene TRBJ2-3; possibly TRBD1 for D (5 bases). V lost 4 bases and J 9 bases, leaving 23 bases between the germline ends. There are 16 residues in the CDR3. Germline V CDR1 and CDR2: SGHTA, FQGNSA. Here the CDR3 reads CASSSPRGPAKGTQYF. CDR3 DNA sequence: TGTGCCAGCAGCTCGCCAAGGGGCCCAGCCAAGGGGACGCAGTATTTT.

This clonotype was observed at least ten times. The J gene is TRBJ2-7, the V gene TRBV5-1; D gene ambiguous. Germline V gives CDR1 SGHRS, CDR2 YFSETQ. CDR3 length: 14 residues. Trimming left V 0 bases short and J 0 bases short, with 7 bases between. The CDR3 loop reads CASSLVPGSYEQYF. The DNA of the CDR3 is TGCGCCAGCAGCTTGGTGCCAGGCTCCTACGAGCAGTACTTC.

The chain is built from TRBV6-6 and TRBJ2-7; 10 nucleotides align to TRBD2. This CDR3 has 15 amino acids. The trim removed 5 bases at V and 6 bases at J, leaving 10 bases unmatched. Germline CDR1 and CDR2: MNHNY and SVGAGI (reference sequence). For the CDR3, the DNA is TGTGCCAGCAGTGGAGACAGCGGGAGGGCCTCCGAGCAGTACTTC. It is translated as CASSGDSGRASEQYF.

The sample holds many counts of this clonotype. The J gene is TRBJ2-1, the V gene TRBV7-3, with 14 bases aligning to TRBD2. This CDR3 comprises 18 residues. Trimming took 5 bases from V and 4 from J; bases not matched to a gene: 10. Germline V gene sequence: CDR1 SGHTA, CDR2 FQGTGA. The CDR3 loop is CASSPGLAGGGEYNEQFF. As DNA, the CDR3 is TGTGCCAGCAGCCCAGGACTAGCGGGAGGTGGCGAGTACAATGAGCAGTTCTTC.

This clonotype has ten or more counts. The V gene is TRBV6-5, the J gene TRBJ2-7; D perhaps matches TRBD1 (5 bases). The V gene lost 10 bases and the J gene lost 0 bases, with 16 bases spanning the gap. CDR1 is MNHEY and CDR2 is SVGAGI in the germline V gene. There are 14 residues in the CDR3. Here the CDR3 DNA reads TGTGCCATCAGGGATGATCGGGCCTCCTACGAGCAGTACGTC. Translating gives CAIRDDRASYEQYV.

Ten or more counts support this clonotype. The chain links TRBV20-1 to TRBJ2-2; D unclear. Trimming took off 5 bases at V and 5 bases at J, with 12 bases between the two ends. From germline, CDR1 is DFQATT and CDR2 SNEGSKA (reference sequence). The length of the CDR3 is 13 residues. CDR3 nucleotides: TGCAGTGCTTCTGCCCTAGAGACCGGGGAGCTGTTTTTT. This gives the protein CSASALETGELFF.

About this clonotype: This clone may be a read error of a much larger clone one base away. Written as DNA, the CDR3 is TGTGCCAGCAAAGCGGGTTTTTCTTTTACATTCGGCACAGATACGCAGTATTTT. Its protein product is CASKAGFSFTFGTDTQYF. The genes are TRBV11-2 and TRBJ2-3; maybe TRBD2 (6 bases). Trimming took off 7 bases at V and 1 base at J, with 24 bases between the two ends. Germline-derived CDR1 and CDR2 are SGHAT and FQNNGV. The CDR3 runs 18 residues.

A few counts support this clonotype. CDR3 sequence reads: CASSNYESQHF. The CDR3 DNA sequence: TGTGCCAGCAGCAATTACGAGTCCCAGCATTTT. The chain combines TRBV12-3 or TRBV12-4 with TRBJ1-5, with D unclear. V was cut by 6 bases and J by 11 bases, with 11 bases left in between. CDR3 size: 11 residues.

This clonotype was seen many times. The DNA for the CDR3 is TGCAGCGTCTCTAACGCTTTGACGGGGAACACTGAAGCTTTCTTT. This codes for CSVSNALTGNTEAFF. The chain links TRBV29-1 to TRBJ1-1; D not resolved. The CDR3 is 15 amino acids. Trimming pared 6 bases from V and 1 base from J, leaving 18 bases between. Germline loops: CDR1 SQVTM, CDR2 ANQGSEA.

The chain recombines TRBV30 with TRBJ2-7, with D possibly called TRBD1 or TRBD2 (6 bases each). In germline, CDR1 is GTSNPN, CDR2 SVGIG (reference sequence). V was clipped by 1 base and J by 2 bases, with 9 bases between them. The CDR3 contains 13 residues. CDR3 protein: CAWSGGATYEQYF. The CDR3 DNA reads TGTGCCTGGAGTGGGGGGGCCACCTACGAGCAGTACTTC.

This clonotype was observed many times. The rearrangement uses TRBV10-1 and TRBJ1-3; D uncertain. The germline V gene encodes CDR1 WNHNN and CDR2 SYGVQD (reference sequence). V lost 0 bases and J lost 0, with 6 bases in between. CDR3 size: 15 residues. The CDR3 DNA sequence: TGCGCCAGCAGTGAGTCTGGAGCCTCTGGAAACACCATATATTTT. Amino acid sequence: CASSESGASGNTIYF.

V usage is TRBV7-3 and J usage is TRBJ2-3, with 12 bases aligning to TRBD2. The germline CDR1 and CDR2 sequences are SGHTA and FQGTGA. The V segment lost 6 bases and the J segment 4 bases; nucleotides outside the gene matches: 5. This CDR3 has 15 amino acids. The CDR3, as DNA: TGTGCCAGCAGACCTAGCGGGAGGGCCGCAGATACGCAGTATTTT. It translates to CASRPSGRAADTQYF.

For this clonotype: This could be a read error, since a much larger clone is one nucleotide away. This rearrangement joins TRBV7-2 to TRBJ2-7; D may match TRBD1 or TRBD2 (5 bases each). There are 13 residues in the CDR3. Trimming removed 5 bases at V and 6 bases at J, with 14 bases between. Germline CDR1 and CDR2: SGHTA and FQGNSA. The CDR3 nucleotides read TGTGCCAGCAGCCACCGGGACGGCACCGAGCAGTACGTC. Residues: CASSHRDGTEQYV.

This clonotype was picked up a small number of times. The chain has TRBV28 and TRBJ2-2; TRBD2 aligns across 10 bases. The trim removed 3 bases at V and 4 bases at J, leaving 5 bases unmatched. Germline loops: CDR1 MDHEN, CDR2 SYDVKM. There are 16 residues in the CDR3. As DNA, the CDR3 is TGTGCCAGCAGTTTCCAGCGGGAGGGATCCACCGGGGAGCTGTTTTTT. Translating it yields CASSFQREGSTGELFF.

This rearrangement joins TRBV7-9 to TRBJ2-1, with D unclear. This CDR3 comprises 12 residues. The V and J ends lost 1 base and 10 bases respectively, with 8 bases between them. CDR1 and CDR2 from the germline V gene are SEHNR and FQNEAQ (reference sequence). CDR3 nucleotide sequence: TGTGCCAGCAGCTTAGGGGCTGGGGAGCAGTTCTTC. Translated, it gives CASSLGAGEQFF.

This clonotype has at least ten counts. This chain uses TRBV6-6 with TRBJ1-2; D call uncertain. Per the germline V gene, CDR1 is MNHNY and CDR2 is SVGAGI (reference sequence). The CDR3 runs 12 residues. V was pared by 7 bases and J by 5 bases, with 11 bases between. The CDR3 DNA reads TGTGCCAGCACATGGGTGGATTATGGCTACACCTTC. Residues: CASTWVDYGYTF.

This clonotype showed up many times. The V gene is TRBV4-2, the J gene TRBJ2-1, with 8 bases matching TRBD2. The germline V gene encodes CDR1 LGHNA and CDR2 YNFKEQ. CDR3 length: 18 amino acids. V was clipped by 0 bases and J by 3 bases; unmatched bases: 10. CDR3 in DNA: TGTGCCAGCAGCCAAGATGTACTACGGCTAGCGGGCTACAATGAGCAGTTCTTC. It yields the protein CASSQDVLRLAGYNEQFF.